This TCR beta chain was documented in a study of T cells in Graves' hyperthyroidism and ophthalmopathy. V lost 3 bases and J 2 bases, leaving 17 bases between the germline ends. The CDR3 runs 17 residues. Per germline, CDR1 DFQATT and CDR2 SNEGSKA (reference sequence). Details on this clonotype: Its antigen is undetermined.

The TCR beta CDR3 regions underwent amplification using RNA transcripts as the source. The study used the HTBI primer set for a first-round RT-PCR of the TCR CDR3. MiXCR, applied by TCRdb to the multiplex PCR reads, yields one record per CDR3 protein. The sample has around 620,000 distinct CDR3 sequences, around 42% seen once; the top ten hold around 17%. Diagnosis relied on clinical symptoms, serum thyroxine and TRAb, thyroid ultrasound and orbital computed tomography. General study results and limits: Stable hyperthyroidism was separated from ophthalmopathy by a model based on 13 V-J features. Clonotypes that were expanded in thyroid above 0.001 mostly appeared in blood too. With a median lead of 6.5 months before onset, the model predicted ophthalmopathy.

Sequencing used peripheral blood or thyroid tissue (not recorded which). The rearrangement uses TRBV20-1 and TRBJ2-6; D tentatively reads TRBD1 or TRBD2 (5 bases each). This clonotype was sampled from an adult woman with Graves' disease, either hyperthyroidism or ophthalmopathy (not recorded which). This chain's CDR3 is CSASLSRGLTGANVLTF. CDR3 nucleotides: TGCAGTGCTAGCCTATCACGGGGCCTCACTGGGGCCAACGTCCTGACTTTC.